This TCR beta chain appears in the sequencing data of a study of siplizumab effects on memory and regulatory T cells. Points on this clone: As yet, its antigen is unknown. This sample also contains other DNA sequences that code for the same CDR3.

Libraries were prepared by immunoSEQ multiplex PCR; TCRdb keeps only in-frame clonotypes and omits some of them. The sample lists 26,000 or so clones; more than 65% were seen once. Naive, memory, effector memory and TEMRA subsets, all unstimulated, were sequenced in a few donor pairs. General observations from the study: Naive T cells apparently outstripped memory cells in diversity and seemed major alloresponse contributors. Poor capture below about 10^-5 frequency left most alloreactive clones unmapped to unstimulated subsets.

The sequence was collected from a human donor in good health. Sequenced sample: memory CD4+ T cells sorted from blood.

This CDR3 is CASSLAGGTGELFF. The CDR3 nucleotides read TGTGCCAGCAGCTTAGCGGGGGGCACCGGGGAGCTGTTTTTT. The chain uses TRBV11-3 and TRBJ2-2, with TRBD2 matching over 7 bases. V gave up 1 base and J gave up 4 bases; unmatched junction bases: 0. Germline V gene data show CDR1 as SGHNT and CDR2 as YENEEA. The CDR3 is made up of 14 amino acids.